The 5 T cell receptor beta chains presented below share a single source sample, sequenced in a study of identical twins. In TCRdb, the 5' RACE reads were re-called with MiXCR into one record per CDR3 protein. The data show 200,000 to 250,000 distinct CDR3 sequences, 11% to 15% seen once. The sequenced material came from memory (CD45RO+) T cells sorted from blood. The receptors here all came from a woman younger than 35 in good health.

This sequence joins TRBV2 and TRBJ2-1; a possible D gene is TRBD2 (6 bases). The ends were cut back, 8 bases at V and 14 bases at J, with 16 bases in the middle. The length of the CDR3 is 11 residues. CDR1 is SNHLY and CDR2 is FYNNEI in the germline V gene. The CDR3 loop is CASLRWGEEFF. CDR3 coding DNA: TGTGCCAGCCTCCGCTGGGGGGAGGAGTTCTTC.

This clonotype was counted once. This chain links TRBV27 with TRBJ1-6; D gene ambiguous. The V end was cut by 6 bases, the J end by 8 bases, with 17 bases between. CDR1 and CDR2 from the germline V gene are MNHEY and SMNVEV (reference sequence). CDR3 size: 15 residues. CDR3 in amino acids: CASRSAGSHDSPLHF. CDR3 bases: TGTGCCAGCAGGTCTGCCGGGTCCCATGATTCACCCCTCCACTTT.

The CDR3 loop is CSARGAGLDLYEQYF. The CDR3 DNA is TGCAGTGCTAGAGGGGCGGGACTAGACCTCTACGAGCAGTACTTC. The V and J genes are TRBV20-1 and TRBJ2-7; 8 nucleotides agree with TRBD2. Per the germline V gene, CDR1 is DFQATT and CDR2 is SNEGSKA (reference sequence). V gave up 1 base and J gave up 3 bases; unmatched junction bases: 8. The CDR3 has 15 residues.

The chain recombines TRBV7-8 with TRBJ2-1; 8 nucleotides match TRBD2. V shed 3 bases and J 4 bases; nucleotides not matched to a gene: 14. CDR3 size: 18 residues. Germline V lookup: CDR1 SGHVS, CDR2 FQNEAQ. This CDR3 reads CASSFDSGRSRGYNEQFF. The CDR3 nucleotides read TGTGCCAGCAGCTTCGACAGCGGGAGATCGAGGGGTTACAATGAGCAGTTCTTC.

The chain joins TRBV29-1 to TRBJ2-5; perhaps TRBD2 as D (5 bases). Germline V lookup: CDR1 SQVTM, CDR2 ANQGSEA. The CDR3 is made up of 11 amino acids. The V end lost 5 bases, the J end lost 3 bases, and 7 bases lay between the germline ends. The DNA for the CDR3 is TGCAGCGTTCGAGCGGAAGAGACCCAGTACTTC. It specifies CSVRAEETQYF.